This T cell receptor beta chain was recovered during a study of cytomegalovirus exposure and HLA in healthy donors. Points on this clone: Its antigen is undetermined.

Trimming removed 2 bases at V and 4 bases at J, with 8 bases between. Germline values: CDR1 LNHNV, CDR2 YYDKDF (reference sequence). The CDR3 is made up of 13 amino acids. PCR used 60 Vbeta primers and 13 Jbeta primers. Assay used: immunoSEQ multiplex PCR; TCRdb lists only in-frame clones, some missing. There are about 160,000 clones in the sample; about 72% occur only once, and more than 2% lies in the top ten. Notes on the study in general: Earlier analysis found most TCR beta V segments productive about 87% or about 30% of the time. When analyzed later, a missense DCLRE1C variant was found to be linked to TCR beta V- and J-gene trimming.

V gene TRBV15 combines with J gene TRBJ2-5; possibly TRBD1 for D (6 bases). What was sequenced was PBMCs. This TCR came from a man over 45 in good health and CMV-seropositive. The CDR3 loop is CATSRNRAETQYF. The CDR3 DNA is TGTGCCACCAGCAGAAACAGGGCAGAGACCCAGTACTTC.